The entry below gives a single T cell receptor beta chain sequence along with its context. The sample is drawn from a study of T cell changes during pregnancy in multiple sclerosis. In germline, CDR1 is SGHNT, CDR2 YYREEE (reference sequence). With V trimmed by 1 base and J by 5 bases, 6 bases remained unmatched. The CDR3 length is 15 residues. Sequenced by immunoSEQ multiplex PCR; TCRdb stores in-frame clones only, minus some. The sample contains 25,000 to 30,000 clones, about 88% of which appear only once. This sequence joins TRBV5-4 and TRBJ2-5, with TRBD2 identical over 9 bases. The sequence was obtained from a female donor with multiple sclerosis, enrolled in a pregnancy study. Sequenced here: CD4+ T cells from peripheral blood mononuclear cells, sampled in the second trimester of pregnancy. The CDR3 reads CASSLSASGEETQYF. DNA of the CDR3: TGTGCCAGCAGCTTGTCGGCTAGCGGGGAGGAGACCCAGTACTTC. Drawing the rest from reference TRBV5-4 and TRBJ2-5, the complete variable domain is ETGVTQSPTHLIKTRGQQVTLRCSSQSGHNTVSWYQQALGQGPQFIFQYYREEENGRGNFPPRFSGLQFPNYSSELNVNALELDDSALYLCASSLSASGEETQYFGPGTRLLVL.